This TCR beta chain derives from a study of blood T cell repertoires in COVID-19. Clones were read by immunoSEQ multiplex PCR, and TCRdb kept only the in-frame ones, dropping some. The table includes 300,000 to 450,000 clones, approximately 89% detected once. CDR3 length: 15 residues. Germline CDR1 is SGHRS and CDR2 is YFSETQ. The V gene lost 4 bases and the J gene lost 2 bases, with 15 bases spanning the gap. The clonotype originates from a woman between 55 and 75 years old with COVID-19, enrolled during active disease. The V and J genes are TRBV5-1 and TRBJ1-1; tentatively, D is TRBD1 (5 bases). Material for sequencing was peripheral blood. The CDR3 region has the DNA TGCGCCAGCAGCGGCCAGACAGATAGCAACACTGAAGCTTTCTTT. As protein: CASSGQTDSNTEAFF.